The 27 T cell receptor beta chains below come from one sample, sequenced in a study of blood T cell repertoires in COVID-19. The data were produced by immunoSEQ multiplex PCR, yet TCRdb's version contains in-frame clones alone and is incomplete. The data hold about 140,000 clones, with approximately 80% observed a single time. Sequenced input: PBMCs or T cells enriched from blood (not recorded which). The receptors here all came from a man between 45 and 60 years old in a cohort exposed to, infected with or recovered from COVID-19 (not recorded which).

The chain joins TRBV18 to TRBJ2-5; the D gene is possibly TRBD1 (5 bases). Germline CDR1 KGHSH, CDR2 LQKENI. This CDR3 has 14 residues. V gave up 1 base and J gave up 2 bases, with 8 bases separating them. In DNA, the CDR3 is TGTGCCAGCTCACCACGGGGCAGACAAGAGACCCAGTACTTC. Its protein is CASSPRGRQETQYF.

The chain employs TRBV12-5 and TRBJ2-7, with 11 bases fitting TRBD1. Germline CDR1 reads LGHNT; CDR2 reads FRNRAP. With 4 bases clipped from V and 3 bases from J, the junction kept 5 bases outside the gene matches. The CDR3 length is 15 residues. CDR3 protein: CASGSGQGASYEQYF. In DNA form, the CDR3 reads TGTGCTAGTGGTTCCGGACAGGGGGCTAGCTACGAGCAGTACTTC. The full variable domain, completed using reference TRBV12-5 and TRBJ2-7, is DARVTQTPRHKVTEMGQEVTMRCQPILGHNTVFWYRQTMMQGLELLAYFRNRAPLDDSGMPKDRFSAEMPDATLATLKIQPSEPRDSAVYFCASGSGQGASYEQYFGPGTRLTVT.

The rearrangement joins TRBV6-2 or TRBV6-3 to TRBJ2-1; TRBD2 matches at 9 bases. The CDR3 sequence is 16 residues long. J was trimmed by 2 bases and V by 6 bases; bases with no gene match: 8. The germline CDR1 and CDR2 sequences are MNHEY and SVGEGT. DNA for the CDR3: TGTGCCAGCAGCGAACTTAGCGGGAGACCCTACAATGAGCAGTTCTTC. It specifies CASSELSGRPYNEQFF.

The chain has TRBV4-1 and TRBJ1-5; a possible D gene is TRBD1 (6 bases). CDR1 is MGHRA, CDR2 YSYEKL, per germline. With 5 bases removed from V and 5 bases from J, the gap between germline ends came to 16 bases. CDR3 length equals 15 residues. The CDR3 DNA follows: TGCGCCAGCAGCATCAGGGGCTCTCGCGATCAGCCCCAGCATTTT. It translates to CASSIRGSRDQPQHF.

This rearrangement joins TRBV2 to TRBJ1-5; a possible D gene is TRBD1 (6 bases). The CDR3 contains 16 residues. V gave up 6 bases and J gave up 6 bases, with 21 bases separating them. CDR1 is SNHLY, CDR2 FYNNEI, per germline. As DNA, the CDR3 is TGTGCCAGCAGCGAACGCAAGGGGGGGCGTATTCAGCCCCAGCATTTT. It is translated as CASSERKGGRIQPQHF.

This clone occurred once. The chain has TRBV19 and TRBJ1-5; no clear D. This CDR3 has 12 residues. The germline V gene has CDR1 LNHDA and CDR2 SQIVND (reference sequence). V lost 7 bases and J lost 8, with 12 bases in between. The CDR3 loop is CASTRLGEPQHF. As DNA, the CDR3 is TGTGCCAGTACAAGGCTCGGGGAGCCCCAGCATTTT. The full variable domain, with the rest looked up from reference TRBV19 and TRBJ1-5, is DGGITQSPKYLFRKEGQNVTLSCEQNLNHDAMYWYRQDPGQGLRLIYYSQIVNDFQKGDIAEGYSVSREKKESFPLTVTSAQKNPTAFYLCASTRLGEPQHFGDGTRLSIL.

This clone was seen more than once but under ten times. CDR3 nucleotide sequence: TGTGCCAGCAGCCCGGACGGAGGAGCTGGCTACACCTTC. It translates to CASSPDGGAGYTF. The chain combines TRBV3-1 (or the pseudogene TRBV3-2) with TRBJ1-2; D remains unclear. CDR3 size: 13 residues. Trimming removed 4 bases at V and 7 bases at J, with 13 bases between. Germline V gene lookup returns CDR1 LGHDT and CDR2 YNNKEL (reference sequence).

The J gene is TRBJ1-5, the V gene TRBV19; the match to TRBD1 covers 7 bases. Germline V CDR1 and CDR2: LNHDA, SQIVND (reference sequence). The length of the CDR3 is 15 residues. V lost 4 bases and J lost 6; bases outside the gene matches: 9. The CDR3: CASSKYGGGSQPQHF. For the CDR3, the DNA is TGTGCCAGTAGTAAGTATGGAGGGGGCTCTCAGCCCCAGCATTTT.

The CDR3 region has the DNA TGCGCCAGCAGCGAGAGGACTAGCGGGAGGAACACCGGGGAGCTGTTTTTT. Translated, it gives CASSERTSGRNTGELFF. This chain connects TRBV5-1 to TRBJ2-2; 13 bases line up with TRBD2. The germline V gene has CDR1 SGHRS and CDR2 YFSETQ. Trimming took 4 bases from V and 1 from J; bases not matched to a gene: 4. The CDR3 loop spans 17 amino acids.

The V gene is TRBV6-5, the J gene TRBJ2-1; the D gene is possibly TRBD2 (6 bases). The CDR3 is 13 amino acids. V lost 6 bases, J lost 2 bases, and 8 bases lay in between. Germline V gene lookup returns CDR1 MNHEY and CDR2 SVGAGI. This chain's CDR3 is CASRLAAYNEQFF. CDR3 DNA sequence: TGTGCCAGCAGACTAGCAGCCTACAATGAGCAGTTCTTC.

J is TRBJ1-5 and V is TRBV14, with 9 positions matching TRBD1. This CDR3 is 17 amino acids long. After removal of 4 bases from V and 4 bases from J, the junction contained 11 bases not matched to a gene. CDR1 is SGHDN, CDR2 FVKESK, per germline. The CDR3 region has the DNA TGTGCCAGCAGCCCAGGACAGGGGATGGGACAAAATCAGCCCCAGCATTTT. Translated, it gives CASSPGQGMGQNQPQHF.

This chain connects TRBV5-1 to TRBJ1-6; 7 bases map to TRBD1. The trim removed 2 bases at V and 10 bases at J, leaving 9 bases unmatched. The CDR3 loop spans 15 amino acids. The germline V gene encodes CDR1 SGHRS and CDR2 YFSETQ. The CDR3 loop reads CASSLTTGTGSPLHF. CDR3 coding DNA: TGCGCCAGCAGCTTAACGACAGGGACGGGGTCACCCCTCCACTTT.

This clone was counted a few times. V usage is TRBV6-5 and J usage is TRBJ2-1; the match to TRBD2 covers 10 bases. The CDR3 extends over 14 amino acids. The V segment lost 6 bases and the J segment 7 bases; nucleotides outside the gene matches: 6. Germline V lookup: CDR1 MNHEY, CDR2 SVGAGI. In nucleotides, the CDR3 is TGTGCCAGCAGCCCCGGAGCGGGGGGGAATGAGCAGTTCTTC. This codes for CASSPGAGGNEQFF.

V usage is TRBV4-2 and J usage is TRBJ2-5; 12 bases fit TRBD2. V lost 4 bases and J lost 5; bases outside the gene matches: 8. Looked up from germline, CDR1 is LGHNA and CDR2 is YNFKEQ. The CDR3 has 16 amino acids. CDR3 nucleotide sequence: TGTGCCAGCAGCCGGGCACTAGCGGGGGGTCGGGAGACCCAGTACTTC. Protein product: CASSRALAGGRETQYF.

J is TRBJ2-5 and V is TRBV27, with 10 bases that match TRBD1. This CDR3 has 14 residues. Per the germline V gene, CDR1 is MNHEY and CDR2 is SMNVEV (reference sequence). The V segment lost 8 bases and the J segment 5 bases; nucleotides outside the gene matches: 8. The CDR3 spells CASAGTGVWETQYF. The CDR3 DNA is TGTGCCAGCGCCGGGACAGGGGTATGGGAGACCCAGTACTTC.

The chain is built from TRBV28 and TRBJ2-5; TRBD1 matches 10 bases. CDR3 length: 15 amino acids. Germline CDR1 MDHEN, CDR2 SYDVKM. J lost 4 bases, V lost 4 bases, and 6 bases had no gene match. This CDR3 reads CASSSGQGVRETQYF. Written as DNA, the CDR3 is TGTGCCAGCAGTTCTGGACAGGGGGTTCGAGAGACCCAGTACTTC.

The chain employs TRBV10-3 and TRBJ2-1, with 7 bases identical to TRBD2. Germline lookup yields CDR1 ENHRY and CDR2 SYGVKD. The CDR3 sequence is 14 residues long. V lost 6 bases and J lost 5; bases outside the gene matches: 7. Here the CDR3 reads CAIRRVGTNNEQFF. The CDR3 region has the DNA TGTGCCATCAGAAGAGTCGGGACTAACAATGAGCAGTTCTTC.

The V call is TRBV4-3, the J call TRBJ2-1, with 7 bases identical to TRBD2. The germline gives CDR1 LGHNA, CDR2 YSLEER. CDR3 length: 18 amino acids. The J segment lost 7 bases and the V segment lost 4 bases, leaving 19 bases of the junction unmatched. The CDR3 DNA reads TGCGCCAGCAGCCGCTTCGGACTAGTCGGGGGTAGTGGGAATGAGCAGTTCTTC. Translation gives CASSRFGLVGGSGNEQFF.

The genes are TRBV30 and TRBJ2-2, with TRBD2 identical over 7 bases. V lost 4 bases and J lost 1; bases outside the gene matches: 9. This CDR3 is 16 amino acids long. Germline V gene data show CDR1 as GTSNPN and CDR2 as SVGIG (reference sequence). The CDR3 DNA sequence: TGTGCCTGGAATAGGCTGAGCGGGATGAACACCGGGGAGCTGTTTTTT. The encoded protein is CAWNRLSGMNTGELFF.

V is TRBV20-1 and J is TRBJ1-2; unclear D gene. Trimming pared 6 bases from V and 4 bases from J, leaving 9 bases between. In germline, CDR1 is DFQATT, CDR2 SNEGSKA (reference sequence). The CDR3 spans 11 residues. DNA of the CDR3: TGCAGTGCCACCCCGGTCTATGGCTACACCTTC. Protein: CSATPVYGYTF.

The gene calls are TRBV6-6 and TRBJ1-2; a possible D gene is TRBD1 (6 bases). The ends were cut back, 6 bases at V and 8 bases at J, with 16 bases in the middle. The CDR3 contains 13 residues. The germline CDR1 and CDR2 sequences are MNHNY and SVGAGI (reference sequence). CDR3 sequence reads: CASSSGTPDGYTF. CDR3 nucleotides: TGTGCCAGCAGCTCTGGGACACCGGACGGCTACACCTTC.

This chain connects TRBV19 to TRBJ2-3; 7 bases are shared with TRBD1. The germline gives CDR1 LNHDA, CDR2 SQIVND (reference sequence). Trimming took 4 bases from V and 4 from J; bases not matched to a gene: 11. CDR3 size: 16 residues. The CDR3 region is CASSTYHDTGADTQYF. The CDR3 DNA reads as TGTGCCAGTAGTACCTACCACGACACAGGGGCAGATACGCAGTATTTT.

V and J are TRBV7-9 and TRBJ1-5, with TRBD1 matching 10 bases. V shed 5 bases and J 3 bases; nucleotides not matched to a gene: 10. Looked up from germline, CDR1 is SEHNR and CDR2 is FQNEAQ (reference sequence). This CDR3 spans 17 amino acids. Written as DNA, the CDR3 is TGTGCCAGCAGCCTCACCCCCGGACAGGGGGTCAATCAGCCCCAGCATTTT. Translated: CASSLTPGQGVNQPQHF.

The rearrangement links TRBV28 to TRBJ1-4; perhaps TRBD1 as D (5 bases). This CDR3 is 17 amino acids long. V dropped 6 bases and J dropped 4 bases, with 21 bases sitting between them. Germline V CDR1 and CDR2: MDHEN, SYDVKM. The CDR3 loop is CASSLGTGVGGNEKLFF. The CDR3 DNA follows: TGTGCCAGCAGCCTCGGGACGGGGGTCGGTGGTAATGAAAAACTGTTTTTT.

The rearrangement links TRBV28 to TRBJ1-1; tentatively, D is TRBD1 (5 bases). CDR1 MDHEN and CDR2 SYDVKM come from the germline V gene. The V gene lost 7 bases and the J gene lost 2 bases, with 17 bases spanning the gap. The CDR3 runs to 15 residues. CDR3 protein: CASTISGWGNTEAFF. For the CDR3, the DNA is TGTGCCAGCACCATTAGCGGGTGGGGCAACACTGAAGCTTTCTTT.

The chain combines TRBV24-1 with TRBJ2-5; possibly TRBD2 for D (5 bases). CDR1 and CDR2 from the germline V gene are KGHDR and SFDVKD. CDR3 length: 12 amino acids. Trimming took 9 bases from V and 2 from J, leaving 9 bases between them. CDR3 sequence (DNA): TGTGCCACCCAAGGGAGTCAAGAGACCCAGTACTTC. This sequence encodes CATQGSQETQYF.

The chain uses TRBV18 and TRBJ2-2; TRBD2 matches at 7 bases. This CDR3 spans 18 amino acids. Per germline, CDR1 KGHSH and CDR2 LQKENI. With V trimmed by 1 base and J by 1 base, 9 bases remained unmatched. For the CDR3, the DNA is TGTGCCAGCTCACCACGCTCAGGGAGCGGGATGAACACCGGGGAGCTGTTTTTT. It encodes CASSPRSGSGMNTGELFF.